A single sample is the source of the 10 T cell receptor beta chains below, sequenced in a study of blood T cell repertoires in COVID-19. The table came from immunoSEQ multiplex PCR; TCRdb's copy has only in-frame clones and leaves some out. The table has roughly 150,000 clones, around 80% seen once. The sequencing input was PBMCs or T cells enriched from blood (not recorded which). These receptors were collected from a woman aged 55-70 years who had recovered from COVID-19.

This clone was detected only a few times. V is TRBV19 and J is TRBJ1-5; 10 positions agree with TRBD1. CDR1 LNHDA and CDR2 SQIVND come from the germline V gene (reference sequence). The trim removed 6 bases at V and 5 bases at J, leaving 7 bases unmatched. The CDR3 runs 15 residues. The DNA of the CDR3 is TGTGCCAGTAGCGTCCGGGACAGGGGTCATCAGCCCCAGCATTTT. This encodes CASSVRDRGHQPQHF.

The count of this clone is one. The CDR3 loop reads CASSYGPASYNEQFF. The CDR3 DNA reads as TGTGCCAGCAGTTACGGCCCTGCATCCTACAATGAGCAGTTCTTC. The chain joins TRBV6-5 to TRBJ2-1; the D is unclear. The CDR3 contains 15 residues. Germline values: CDR1 MNHEY, CDR2 SVGAGI. V was trimmed by 2 bases and J by 1 base, leaving 9 bases between them.

V and J are TRBV18 and TRBJ1-5; 7 nucleotides align to TRBD1. Germline V lookup: CDR1 KGHSH, CDR2 LQKENI. The CDR3 spans 13 residues. Trimming removed 4 bases from V and 5 bases from J; junction bases left unmatched: 2. This CDR3 reads CASSLTGDQPQHF. The CDR3 DNA follows: TGTGCCAGCTCACTCACAGGGGATCAGCCCCAGCATTTT.

J is TRBJ1-4 and V is TRBV18; TRBD1 might be the D (5 bases). The ends were cut back, 8 bases at V and 6 bases at J, with 13 bases in the middle. The CDR3 runs to 13 residues. Germline loops: CDR1 KGHSH, CDR2 LQKENI. CDR3 sequence reads: CASRGLQYEKLFF. The CDR3 bases are TGTGCCAGCCGGGGGTTACAATATGAAAAACTGTTTTTT.

This rearrangement joins TRBV19 to TRBJ1-1, with D uncertain. In germline, CDR1 is LNHDA, CDR2 SQIVND (reference sequence). V lost 3 bases and J lost 2, with 13 bases in between. The CDR3 length is 15 residues. The DNA for the CDR3 is TGTGCCAGTAGTATTTTGGTGGGAGTCAACACTGAAGCTTTCTTT. Residues: CASSILVGVNTEAFF.

The CDR3 here is CASSSGRGTEAFF. The CDR3 nucleotides read TGTGCCAGCTCCTCAGGGAGGGGGACTGAAGCTTTCTTT. The chain recombines TRBV18 with TRBJ1-1; D is perhaps TRBD1 (6 bases). Trimming left V 6 bases short and J 5 bases short, with 13 bases between. Germline V lookup: CDR1 KGHSH, CDR2 LQKENI. This CDR3 spans 13 amino acids.

This chain connects TRBV28 to TRBJ2-7, with TRBD1 matching 12 bases. The V and J ends lost 1 base and 4 bases, in that order; junction bases with no gene match: 2. The length of the CDR3 is 15 residues. Germline CDR1 is MDHEN and CDR2 is SYDVKM. This chain's CDR3 is CASSLLGQGAYEQYF. The CDR3 DNA reads TGTGCCAGCAGTTTATTGGGACAGGGGGCGTACGAGCAGTACTTC.

This clone was seen only once. V usage is TRBV6-5 and J usage is TRBJ2-7; 11 bases are shared with TRBD2. V dropped 7 bases and J dropped 5; count of bases not matched to a gene: 10. CDR3 length: 15 residues. Germline V CDR1 and CDR2: MNHEY, SVGAGI. In DNA, the CDR3 is TGTGCCAGCACCCCGGCTAGCGGGGGGCCCCACGAGCAGTACTTC. It encodes CASTPASGGPHEQYF.

This clone is a singleton in its sample. This rearrangement joins TRBV2 to TRBJ1-1; 8 bases are a match to TRBD1. Germline values: CDR1 SNHLY, CDR2 FYNNEI. V dropped 0 bases and J dropped 6; count of bases not matched to a gene: 6. The CDR3 loop spans 15 amino acids. This chain's CDR3 is CASSEAPGGWPEAFF. Written as DNA, the CDR3 is TGTGCCAGCAGTGAAGCGCCAGGGGGCTGGCCTGAAGCTTTCTTT.

The genes are TRBV4-2 and TRBJ2-2; unclear D gene. The CDR3 length is 12 residues. CDR1 is LGHNA and CDR2 is YNFKEQ in the germline V gene. The ends were cut back, 1 base at V and 8 bases at J, with 5 bases in the middle. CDR3 residues: CASSQVAGELFF. The CDR3 DNA sequence: TGTGCCAGCAGCCAAGTGGCTGGGGAGCTGTTTTTT.